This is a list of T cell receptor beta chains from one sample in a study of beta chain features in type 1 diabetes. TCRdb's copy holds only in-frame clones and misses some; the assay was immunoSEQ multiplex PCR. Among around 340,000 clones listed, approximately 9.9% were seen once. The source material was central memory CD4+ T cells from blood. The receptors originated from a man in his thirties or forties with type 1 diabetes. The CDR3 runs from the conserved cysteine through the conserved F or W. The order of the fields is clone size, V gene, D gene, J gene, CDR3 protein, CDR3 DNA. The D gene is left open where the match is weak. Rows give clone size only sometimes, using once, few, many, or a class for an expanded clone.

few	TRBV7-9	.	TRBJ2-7	CASSLPGGSEQYF	TGTGCCAGCAGCTTACCGGGCGGGTCCGAGCAGTACTTC
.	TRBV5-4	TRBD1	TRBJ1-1	CASSWGDSLNTEAFF	TGTGCCAGCAGCTGGGGGGACAGCTTGAACACTGAAGCTTTCTTT
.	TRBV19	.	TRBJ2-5	CASHPDPQGWGQETQYF	TGTGCCAGTCACCCGGACCCACAGGGCTGGGGCCAAGAGACCCAGTACTTC
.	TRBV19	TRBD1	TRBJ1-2	CASSMTGRDGYTF	TGTGCCAGTAGTATGACAGGGAGGGATGGCTACACCTTC
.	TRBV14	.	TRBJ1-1	CASSQGRDRTEAFF	TGTGCCAGCAGCCAAGGGAGAGATCGGACTGAAGCTTTCTTT
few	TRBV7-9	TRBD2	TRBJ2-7	CASSFPPGLAGSYEQYF	TGTGCCAGCAGCTTCCCGCCGGGACTAGCGGGCTCCTACGAGCAGTACTTC
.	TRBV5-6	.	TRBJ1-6	CASSLTDRNSPLHF	TGTGCCAGCAGCTTGACAGACAGAAATTCACCCCTCCACTTT
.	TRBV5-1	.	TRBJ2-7	CASSLSRLLSEQYF	TGCGCCAGCAGCTTGAGTAGACTTTTAAGCGAGCAGTACTTC
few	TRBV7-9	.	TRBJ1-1	CASQLNPDTEAFF	TGTGCCAGCCAGCTTAATCCGGACACTGAAGCTTTCTTT
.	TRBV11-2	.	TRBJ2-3	CASSWEAGTQYF	TGTGCCAGCAGCTGGGAAGCTGGTACGCAGTATTTT
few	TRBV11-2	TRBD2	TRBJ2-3	CASSLLLAGGSTDTQYF	TGTGCCAGCAGCTTACTCCTAGCGGGGGGAAGCACAGATACGCAGTATTTT
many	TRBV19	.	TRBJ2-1	CASNPQGTYNEQFF	TGTGCCAGTAACCCACAGGGCACCTACAATGAGCAGTTCTTC
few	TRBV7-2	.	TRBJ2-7	CASSFRGYEQYF	TGTGCCAGCAGCTTCCGGGGCTACGAGCAGTACTTC
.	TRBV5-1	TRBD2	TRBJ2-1	CASSTQGLAGGSSYNEQFF	TGCGCCAGCAGCACGCAGGGACTAGCGGGGGGGAGCTCCTACAATGAGCAGTTCTTC
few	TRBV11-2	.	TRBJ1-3	CASSFSRTIYF	TGTGCCAGCAGCTTCAGTCGCACCATATATTTT
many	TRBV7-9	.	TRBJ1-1	CASSLSFGETEAFF	TGTGCCAGCAGCTTATCTTTCGGGGAGACTGAAGCTTTCTTT
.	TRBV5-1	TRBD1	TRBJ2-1	CASSRYRGPDNEQFF	TGCGCCAGCAGCCGGTACAGGGGGCCGGACAATGAGCAGTTCTTC
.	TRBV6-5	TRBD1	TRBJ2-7	CASSYRGTGGYEQYF	TGTGCCAGCAGTTACAGAGGGACAGGGGGCTACGAGCAGTACTTC
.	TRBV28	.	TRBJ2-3	CASSSSQLRTDTQYF	TGTGCCAGCAGTTCGTCCCAGTTACGCACAGATACGCAGTATTTT
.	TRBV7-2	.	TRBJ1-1	CASSSLDKANTEAFF	TGTGCCAGCAGCTCCCTGGACAAGGCGAACACTGAAGCTTTCTTT
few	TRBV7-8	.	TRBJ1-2	CASSLGLDYGYTF	TGTGCCAGCAGCTTAGGGTTAGACTATGGCTACACCTTC
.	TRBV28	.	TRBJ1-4	CASSGASEKLFF	TGTGCCAGTTCCGGGGCGAGTGAAAAACTGTTTTTT
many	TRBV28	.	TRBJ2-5	CASSLAVQETQYF	TGTGCCAGCAGTTTAGCGGTACAAGAGACCCAGTACTTC
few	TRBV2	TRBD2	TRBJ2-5	CASSVSGVRQGTQYF	TGTGCCAGCAGCGTTAGCGGGGTCCGCCAGGGGACCCAGTACTTC
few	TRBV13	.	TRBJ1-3	CASSLSENTIYF	TGTGCCAGCAGCCTTTCGGAAAACACCATATATTTT
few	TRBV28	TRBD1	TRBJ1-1	CASSLQGAFGTEAFF	TGTGCCAGCAGTTTGCAGGGGGCTTTTGGAACTGAAGCTTTCTTT
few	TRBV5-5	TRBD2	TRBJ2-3	CASSLTSGGSRSTDTQYF	TGTGCCAGCAGCTTGACTAGCGGGGGCTCCCGAAGCACAGATACGCAGTATTTT
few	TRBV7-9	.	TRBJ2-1	CASSPMGAGAYNEQFF	TGTGCCAGCAGCCCCATGGGGGCAGGGGCCTACAATGAGCAGTTCTTC
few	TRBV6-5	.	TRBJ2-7	CASSYPGPGYEQYF	TGTGCCAGCAGTTACCCGGGACCTGGCTACGAGCAGTACTTC
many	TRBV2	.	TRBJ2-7	CASTPEREHEQYF	TGTGCCAGCACTCCCGAGAGGGAACACGAGCAGTACTTC
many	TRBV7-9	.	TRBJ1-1	CASSILQNTEAFF	TGTGCCAGCAGCATACTTCAGAACACTGAAGCTTTCTTT
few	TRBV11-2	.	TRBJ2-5	CASSLVGLNQETQYF	TGTGCCAGCAGCTTAGTAGGCCTTAACCAAGAGACCCAGTACTTC
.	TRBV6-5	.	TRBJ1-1	CASSHPYAEAFF	TGTGCCAGCAGCCACCCCTATGCTGAAGCTTTCTTT
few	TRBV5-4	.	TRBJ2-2	CASSFTFGGELFF	TGTGCCAGCAGCTTCACGTTTGGGGGGGAGCTGTTTTTT
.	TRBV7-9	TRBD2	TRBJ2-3	CASSLGVAGGTDTQYF	TGTGCCAGCAGCTTAGGGGTTGCGGGGGGCACAGATACGCAGTATTTT
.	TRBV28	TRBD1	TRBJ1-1	CASSSQGASTEAFF	TGTGCCAGCAGTTCCCAGGGGGCGAGCACTGAAGCTTTCTTT
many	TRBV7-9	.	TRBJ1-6	CASSFGLGSPLHF	TGTGCCAGCAGCTTTGGGCTAGGTTCACCCCTCCACTTT
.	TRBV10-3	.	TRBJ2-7	CAIRDAGTQYEQYF	TGTGCCATCAGGGACGCCGGGACACAGTACGAGCAGTACTTC
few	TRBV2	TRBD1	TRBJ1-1	CASSARRDSRLNTEAFF	TGTGCCAGCAGTGCTAGACGGGACAGCCGCCTGAACACTGAAGCTTTCTTT
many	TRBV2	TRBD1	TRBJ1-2	CASSADRAYGYTF	TGTGCCAGCAGTGCCGACAGGGCCTATGGCTACACCTTC